Shown below are 17 T cell receptor beta chains from a single sample sequenced in a study of T cell changes during pregnancy in multiple sclerosis. Here immunoSEQ multiplex PCR was the method, and the copy in TCRdb shows in-frame clones only, minus some. The sample contains roughly 38,000 clones, about nine tenths of which appear only once. Source: CD8+ T cells from peripheral blood mononuclear cells, taken in the first trimester of pregnancy. The origin of the receptors is a female donor with multiple sclerosis, enrolled in a pregnancy study.

The chain is built from TRBV4-3 and TRBJ1-4; TRBD1 agrees at 8 bases. Looked up from germline, CDR1 is LGHNA and CDR2 is YSLEER. This CDR3 has 15 amino acids. The V gene end was trimmed by 3 bases and the J gene end by 8 bases; junction bases not matched to a gene: 8. The CDR3 here is CASSHSDRVDEKLFF. The DNA of the CDR3 is TGCGCCAGCAGCCACTCGGACAGGGTTGACGAAAAACTGTTTTTT.

The sample holds one count of this clone. This sequence joins TRBV11-1 and TRBJ1-3, with no clear D. There are 12 residues in the CDR3. V was cut by 3 bases and J by 2 bases, with 2 bases left in between. Germline assignment: CDR1 SGHAT and CDR2 FQDESV (reference sequence). DNA for the CDR3: TGTGCCAGCAGCTTCACTGGAAACACCATATATTTT. It is translated as CASSFTGNTIYF.

The chain is built from TRBV9 and TRBJ1-1, with D possibly matching TRBD1 (5 bases). Trimming removed 2 bases at V and 3 bases at J, with 11 bases between. The CDR3 is 14 amino acids. CDR1 and CDR2 (germline): SGDLS, YYNGEE. CDR3 amino acids: CASSVSGADTEAFF. In DNA form, the CDR3 reads TGTGCCAGCAGCGTCTCTGGGGCAGACACTGAAGCTTTCTTT.

This sequence joins TRBV6-6 and TRBJ1-2; a possible D gene is TRBD1 (6 bases). The V gene's germline CDR1 is MNHNY and CDR2 SVGAGI (reference sequence). This CDR3 comprises 15 residues. The V end lost 2 bases, the J end lost 1 base, and 11 bases lay between the germline ends. The CDR3 loop is CASSYLLDSNYGYTF. Here the CDR3 DNA reads TGTGCCAGCAGTTACCTCTTGGACAGTAACTATGGCTACACCTTC.

The rearrangement joins TRBV2 to TRBJ1-5; D not resolved. The germline CDR1 and CDR2 sequences are SNHLY and FYNNEI. Trimming took off 8 bases at V and 0 bases at J, with 14 bases between the two ends. The CDR3 extends over 15 amino acids. The chain's CDR3 is CASGHRGTSNQPQHF. In DNA form, the CDR3 reads TGTGCCAGCGGTCATCGGGGTACTAGCAATCAGCCCCAGCATTTT.

The chain combines TRBV27 with TRBJ2-2; D gene unclear. The CDR3 consists of 12 residues. CDR1 is MNHEY and CDR2 is SMNVEV in the germline V gene (reference sequence). The V end lost 8 bases, the J end lost 8 bases, and 12 bases lay between the germline ends. In nucleotides, the CDR3 is TGTGCCAGCGGTATGACTGGAGGGGAGCTGTTTTTT. This codes for CASGMTGGELFF.

The chain recombines TRBV6-5 with TRBJ1-6, with D perhaps matching TRBD1 (5 bases). This CDR3 contains 14 residues. Per germline, CDR1 MNHEY and CDR2 SVGAGI. The V and J ends lost 2 bases and 10 bases respectively, with 12 bases between them. For the CDR3, the DNA is TGTGCCAGCAGTTACGGGGGGTTACGCTCACCCCTCCACTTT. Translation: CASSYGGLRSPLHF.

The chain is built from TRBV7-9 and TRBJ1-1; perhaps TRBD1 as D (5 bases). V was clipped by 2 bases and J by 5 bases, with 18 bases between them. Per germline, CDR1 SEHNR and CDR2 FQNEAQ (reference sequence). The CDR3 has 16 residues. Here the CDR3 reads CASSLIWEGFRTEAFF. In DNA form, the CDR3 reads TGTGCCAGCAGCTTAATATGGGAGGGGTTTAGGACTGAAGCTTTCTTT.

This clone was observed a single time. The chain couples TRBV10-3 to TRBJ1-2; unclear D gene. CDR1 is ENHRY and CDR2 is SYGVKD in the germline V gene. This CDR3 has 14 amino acids. Trimming pared 10 bases from V and 0 bases from J, leaving 15 bases between. The CDR3 nucleotides are TGTGCCACGAGGGAAGCTGAAGCTAACTATGGCTACACCTTC. Its protein product is CATREAEANYGYTF.

The chain employs TRBV7-9 and TRBJ2-1, with 9 bases aligning to TRBD1. The CDR3 spans 15 residues. Germline trimming cut 2 bases from V and 7 bases from J; bases unmatched to any gene: 6. Germline values: CDR1 SEHNR, CDR2 FQNEAQ (reference sequence). Here the CDR3 reads CASSLRTGVRNEQFF. CDR3 sequence (DNA): TGTGCCAGCAGCTTAAGGACAGGGGTACGAAATGAGCAGTTCTTC.

The chain employs TRBV5-4 and TRBJ2-3, with D tentatively TRBD2 (6 bases). Per germline, CDR1 SGHNT and CDR2 YYREEE (reference sequence). This CDR3 is built from 15 residues. Trimming left V 4 bases short and J 2 bases short, with 14 bases between. The CDR3, as DNA: TGTGCCAGCAGCGTTAGCGGCACTCTCACAGATACGCAGTATTTT. Translated, it gives CASSVSGTLTDTQYF. Complete variable domain (other parts from reference TRBV5-4 and TRBJ2-3): ETGVTQSPTHLIKTRGQQVTLRCSSQSGHNTVSWYQQALGQGPQFIFQYYREEENGRGNFPPRFSGLQFPNYSSELNVNALELDDSALYLCASSVSGTLTDTQYFGPGTRLTVL.

V usage is TRBV23-1 and J usage is TRBJ1-1, with D possibly matching TRBD1 (5 bases). TRBV23-1 belongs to the ORF category, with a function that is uncertain. This CDR3 is 13 amino acids long. Trimming left V 7 bases short and J 1 base short, with 10 bases between. CDR3 in DNA: TGCGCCAGCACGGCAGGGTCGAACACTGAAGCTTTCTTT. Amino acids: CASTAGSNTEAFF.

The chain recombines TRBV27 with TRBJ2-4, with D unresolved. V dropped 5 bases and J dropped 0 bases, with 11 bases sitting between them. Germline V CDR1 and CDR2: MNHEY, SMNVEV (reference sequence). CDR3 length: 15 amino acids. The CDR3 sequence: CASSPQGVAKNIQYF. In DNA form, the CDR3 reads TGTGCCAGCAGTCCACAAGGAGTAGCCAAAAACATTCAGTACTTC.

The chain carries TRBV6-1 and TRBJ1-6; a possible D gene is TRBD1 (6 bases). Per the germline V gene, CDR1 is MNHNS and CDR2 is SASEGT. The V gene lost 2 bases and the J gene lost 12 bases, with 14 bases spanning the gap. This CDR3 has 14 amino acids. The CDR3 is CASSEQVGAVPLHF. The CDR3 region has the DNA TGTGCCAGCAGTGAACAGGTGGGGGCGGTACCCCTCCACTTT.

The chain uses TRBV7-9 and TRBJ2-1, with D possibly being TRBD2 (5 bases). V was clipped by 5 bases and J by 4 bases, with 18 bases between them. Germline V gene sequence: CDR1 SEHNR, CDR2 FQNEAQ (reference sequence). The CDR3 sequence is 16 residues long. The CDR3 reads CASSPERLPSYNEQFF. The DNA of the CDR3 is TGTGCCAGCAGCCCCGAACGACTACCTTCTTACAATGAGCAGTTCTTC.

This rearrangement joins TRBV4-3 to TRBJ2-1; D unresolved. Trimming removed 0 bases at V and 7 bases at J, with 19 bases between. Germline V gene lookup returns CDR1 LGHNA and CDR2 YSLEER. The CDR3 contains 17 residues. CDR3 protein: CASSQDSNSGFINEQFF. The CDR3, as DNA: TGCGCCAGCAGCCAAGACAGCAACTCAGGTTTCATAAATGAGCAGTTCTTC.

On this clone: The missing conserved phenylalanine or tryptophan at the end of this CDR3 makes a read error likely. The limits of the CDR3 on the DNA are not certain, so only TCRdb's listed CDR3 is given. This rearrangement joins TRBV23-1 to TRBJ2-3; no check of the table's D call, TRBD2, against the DNA was made. Being an ORF, TRBV23-1 has a function that is uncertain. Counting both end residues, the CDR3 totals 8 amino acids. The CDR3 loop is CASSPGVG.